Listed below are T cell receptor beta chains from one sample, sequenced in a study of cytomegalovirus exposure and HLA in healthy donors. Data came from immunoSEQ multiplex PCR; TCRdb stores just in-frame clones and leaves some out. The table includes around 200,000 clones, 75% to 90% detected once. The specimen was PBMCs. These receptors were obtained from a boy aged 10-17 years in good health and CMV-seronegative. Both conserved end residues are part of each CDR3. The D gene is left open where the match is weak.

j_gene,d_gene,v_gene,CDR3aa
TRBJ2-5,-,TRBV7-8,CASSPTGHLIQETQYF
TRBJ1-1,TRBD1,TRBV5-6,CASSILTGPGTEAFF
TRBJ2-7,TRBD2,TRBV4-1,CASSQGPRKREKNYEQYF
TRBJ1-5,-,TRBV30,CAWRQRGGSQPQHF
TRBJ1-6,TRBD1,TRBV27,CASSLSIQGRSPLHF
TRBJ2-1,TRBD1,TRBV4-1,CASSQAWTGSSYNEQFF
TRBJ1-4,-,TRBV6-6,CASSSVRTNEKLFF
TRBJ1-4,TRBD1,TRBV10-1,CASRTGNTEKLFF
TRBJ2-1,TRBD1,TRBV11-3,CASSLEGTGLAYNEQFF
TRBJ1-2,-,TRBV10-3,CAISERDTYGYTF
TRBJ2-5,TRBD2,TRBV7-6,CASSLEVAGTKKETQYF
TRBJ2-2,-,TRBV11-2,CASSSQRNTGELFF
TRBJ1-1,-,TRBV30,CAWSLGTPAAMNTEAFF
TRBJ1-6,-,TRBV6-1,CASHGTSNSPLHF
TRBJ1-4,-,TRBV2,CASSVGTLRGGSEKLFF
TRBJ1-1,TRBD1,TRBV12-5,CASAGGDRGTEAFF
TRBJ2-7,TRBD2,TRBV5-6,CASSGLMLAGAYEQYF
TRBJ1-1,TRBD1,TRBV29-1,CSARPQGRGSEAFF
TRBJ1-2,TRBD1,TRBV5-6,CASSPDRGSYGYTF
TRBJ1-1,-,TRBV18,CASSRGTSDTEAFF
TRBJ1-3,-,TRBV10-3,CAISDPSGNTIYF
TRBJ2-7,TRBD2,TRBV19,CASSASGPYEQYF
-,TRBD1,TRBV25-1,CASSGYRGFYEQYF
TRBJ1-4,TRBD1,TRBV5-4,CASSLQGYNEKLFF
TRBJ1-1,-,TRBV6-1,CASWRGSGNTEAFF
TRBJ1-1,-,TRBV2,CASSARTEAFF
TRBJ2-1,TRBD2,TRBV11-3,CASSLVSGRAPNEQFF
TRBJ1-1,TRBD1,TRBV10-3,CAIRGRTGGKEEAFF
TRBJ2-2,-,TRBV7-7,CASSRGLMNTGELFF
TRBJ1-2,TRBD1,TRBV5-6,CASSLRDRDYGYTF
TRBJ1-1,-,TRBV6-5,CASSSGGAGTEAFF
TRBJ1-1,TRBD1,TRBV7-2,CASSPWDRGNTEAFF
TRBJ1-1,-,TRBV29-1,CSVWGGAGLNTEAFF
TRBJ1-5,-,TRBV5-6,CASSSGGVRQPQHF
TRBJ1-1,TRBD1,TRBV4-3,CASSRGNTGAGAEAFF
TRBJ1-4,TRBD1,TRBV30,CAWSARTGMGKSKEKLFF
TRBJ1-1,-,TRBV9,CASSASGGAGYTEAFF
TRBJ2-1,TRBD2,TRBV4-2,CASSATFNSGRYAEQFF
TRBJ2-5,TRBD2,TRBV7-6,CASSLVGLAGVGETQYF
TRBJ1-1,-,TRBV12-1,CASSFALTESNTEAFF
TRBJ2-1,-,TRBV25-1,CARPEGPGEQFF
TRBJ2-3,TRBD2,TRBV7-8,CASSTSGRADTDTQYF
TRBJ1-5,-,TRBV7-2,CASGPQGSRPQHF
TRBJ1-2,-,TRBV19,CASSTEQVATYGYTF
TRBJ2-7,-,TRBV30,CAWRLTRTSSPYEQYF
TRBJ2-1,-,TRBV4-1,CASSPLGVLDNEQFF
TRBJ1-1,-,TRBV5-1,CASRGGVGNTEAFF
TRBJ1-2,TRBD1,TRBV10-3,CAISTTGTGFDSTGWDGYTF